Below, one T cell receptor (beta chain) is given with its context. Measured with immunoSEQ multiplex PCR; TCRdb has only the in-frame clones, and not every one. The repertoire holds about 88,000 clones, with 87% as singletons. The sample comes from a study of blood T cell repertoires in COVID-19. With 3 bases removed from V and 6 bases from J, the gap between germline ends came to 21 bases. Germline-derived CDR1 and CDR2 are MGHRA and YSYEKL. This CDR3 is 17 amino acids long. This rearrangement joins TRBV4-1 to TRBJ1-5, with D possibly being TRBD1 (5 bases). This clonotype was sampled from a male donor with acute or convalescent COVID-19. Input material: peripheral blood. The CDR3 reads CASSHTQVHGRSQPQHF. The CDR3 coding sequence is TGCGCCAGCAGCCACACACAGGTTCACGGGCGAAGTCAGCCCCAGCATTTT.